The entry that follows covers one T cell receptor (beta chain) sequence. The antigen this receptor binds is unknown. No quality values exist for individual bases; no much larger clone is one base distant. This specimen comes from a study of immune evolution from preneoplasia to lung adenocarcinoma (TCRdb year 2021). Background for the entire study: The study combined immune gene expression, TCR sequencing and multiplex immunofluorescence to profile immune contexture across lung adenocarcinoma precursors and invasive adenocarcinoma. Resected precursor lesions (AAH, AIS, MIA) and invasive adenocarcinomas were compared with paired morphologically normal lung tissue. Sample size was determined by specimen availability and not by a prior power calculation. Whole exome sequencing and methylation data from the same cohort of nodules were integrated with the immune data. In total, the cohort included 53 patients with pulmonary nodules, all of whom underwent surgical resection. The TCR sequencing data were obtained from about 51 patients. The study reported that 85 to 130 samples were used for TCR sequencing. POLYSOLVER was used to infer Class I HLA alleles from exome data, and LOHHLA was used to detect allele-specific HLA loss. What the study reported, not specific to this receptor: Findings were based on association rather than direct causation; larger cohorts with long-term follow-up and longitudinal biopsies were deemed needed. The highest clonality was observed in normal lung, whereas higher T cell density and diversity but lower clonality appeared to be present in later-stage lesions. Because all patients were from Japan and China, applicability to Western populations was uncertain. The highest top T cell clone frequencies were observed in normal lung, and a progressive decrease in top T cell clone frequencies appeared to occur from AAH through AIS, MIA and invasive adenocarcinoma.

The immunoSEQ hsTCRbeta Kit was used to sequence TCR beta CDR3 regions from DNA. In the original analysis: The ImmunoSEQ Analyzer was used to analyse the TCR sequencing data. T cell clonality was defined as 1 minus Pielou's evenness computed on productive rearrangements. T cell diversity was measured with the inverse Simpson index on productive templates. T cell density was defined as TCR beta template counts normalized to usable DNA, with usable DNA estimated by amplifying and sequencing housekeeping genes. Two-sided Kruskal-Wallis tests were used to compare TCR metrics across histologic stages. What TCRdb holds here is the immuneACCESS table cut down to in-frame rearrangements. Part of the clones is not present; checked against another copy, under half of the missing clones reflect an unresolved V gene, and the others are unexplained. The D gene and trimming were derived from the DNA, and the V and J assignments and clone size from that table. This sample gives about 5,000 clones in total; approximately 72% of them show up just once. The ten largest clones capture 8.6% of the sample.

At the junction V is shortened by 7 bases and J by 3 bases, with 13 bases in between. Taken from cysteine to phenylalanine, the CDR3 has 14 residues. The sequence is cut down to CDR3 DNA, 42 bases in frame from base 1. The germline V gene specifies SGDLS as CDR1 and YYNGEE as CDR2. Between the mid-2010s and the late 2010s, the patients underwent resection in either Japan or China. Two lung cancer pathologists independently reviewed H&E slides to confirm the histologic diagnosis of every case. FFPE tissue was used for DNA isolation with the AllPrep DNA/RNA FFPE Kit. Sequenced input: FFPE normal lung tissue adjacent to the tumor. The clonotype originates from a person aged 50-75 years with lung adenocarcinoma. The rearrangement joined TRBV9 to TRBJ2-2; the D gene is tentatively TRBD1 or TRBD2, each matching 6 bases. The nucleotide sequence reads as follows: TGTGCCAGCCGGGGGCAGGAATACACCGGGGAGCTGTTTTTT. Translated, this is CASRGQEYTGELFF.